This T cell receptor (beta chain) was obtained from a study of blood T cell repertoires in COVID-19. On this clone itself: At one end, the junction sequence differs from germline, possibly due to a read error. At the DNA level, this CDR3 is encoded by other sequences in the same sample as well.

In terms of age and location, participants ranged from roughly 18 to 100 years and lived in about 25 US areas. Grouping used clinical history reported by participants in a survey and questionnaire. Among Cohort 3 donors, those recovered had two negative PCRs, clearance, or symptom resolution. There are 16 residues in the CDR3. Germline CDR1 is KGHDR and CDR2 is SFDVKD. TCRdb's copy holds only in-frame clones and misses some; the assay was immunoSEQ multiplex PCR. Of hundreds of thousands of clones listed, 88% are singletons. This receptor was taken from a woman between 45 and 60 years old who had recovered from COVID-19. This sequence joins TRBV24-1 and TRBJ2-1, with D possibly TRBD1 on 6 matching bases. Specimen: PBMCs or T cells enriched from blood (not recorded which). The CDR3 sequence is CATSDFRGSSYNEQFF. The DNA of the CDR3 is TGTGCCACCAGTGATTTTAGGGGGAGCTCCTACAACGAGCAGTTCTTC.